A single T cell receptor (beta chain) is shown here with its context. This entry comes from a study of PD-1 and CTLA-4 blockade in melanoma. Germline assignment: CDR1 LGHNA and CDR2 YSLEER. The CDR3 runs 15 residues. V was cut by 0 bases and J by 4 bases, with 12 bases left in between. TCRdb's copy holds only in-frame clones and misses some; the assay was immunoSEQ multiplex PCR. This table has some 11,000 clones, 75% to 85% appearing once. The rearrangement links TRBV4-3 to TRBJ1-2; D ambiguous. The starting material was CD8+ T cells from peripheral blood, obtained from a patient given anti-PD-1 treatment. This receptor was obtained from a human donor with melanoma. The CDR3 sequence is CASSQERKGIYGYTF. The CDR3, as DNA: TGCGCCAGCAGCCAAGAGCGGAAGGGAATCTATGGCTACACCTTC.